This T cell receptor (beta chain) was retrieved from a study of beta chain features in type 1 diabetes. This clone was detected a few times. Sequencing targeted expressed TCRB transcripts, as all isolated RNA had been reverse transcribed. Sequencing was performed with immunoSEQ multiplex PCR; in TCRdb, only in-frame clones are kept and a portion is missing. The table has 620,000 or so clones, around 15% seen once; the top ten hold about 0.097%. The specimen was naive CD4+ T cells from blood. The TCR was taken from a young man in good health.

CDR3 amino acids: CASSSGGGGYNEQFF. CDR3 in DNA: TGTGCCAGCAGCTCTGGCGGGGGAGGCTACAATGAGCAGTTCTTC. The rearrangement links TRBV7-2 to TRBJ2-1; 7 bases match TRBD2. Germline trimming cut 4 bases from V and 3 bases from J; bases unmatched to any gene: 6. The CDR3 is made up of 15 amino acids. Germline V gives CDR1 SGHTA, CDR2 FQGNSA.